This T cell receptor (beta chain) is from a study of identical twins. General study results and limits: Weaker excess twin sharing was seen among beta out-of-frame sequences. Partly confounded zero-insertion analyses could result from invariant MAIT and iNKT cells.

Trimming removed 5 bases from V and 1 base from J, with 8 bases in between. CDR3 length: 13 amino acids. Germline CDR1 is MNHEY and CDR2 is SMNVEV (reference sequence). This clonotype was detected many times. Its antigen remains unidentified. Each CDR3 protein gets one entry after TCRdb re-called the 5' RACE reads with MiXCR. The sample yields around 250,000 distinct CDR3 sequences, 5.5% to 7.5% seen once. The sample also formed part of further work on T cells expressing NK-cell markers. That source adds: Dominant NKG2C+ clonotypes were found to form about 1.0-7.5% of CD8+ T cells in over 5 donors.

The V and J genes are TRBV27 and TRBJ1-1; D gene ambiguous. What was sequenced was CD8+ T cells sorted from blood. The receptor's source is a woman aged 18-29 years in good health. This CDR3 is CASSVIKNTEAFF. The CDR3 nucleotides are TGTGCCAGCAGTGTGATCAAGAACACTGAAGCTTTCTTT.